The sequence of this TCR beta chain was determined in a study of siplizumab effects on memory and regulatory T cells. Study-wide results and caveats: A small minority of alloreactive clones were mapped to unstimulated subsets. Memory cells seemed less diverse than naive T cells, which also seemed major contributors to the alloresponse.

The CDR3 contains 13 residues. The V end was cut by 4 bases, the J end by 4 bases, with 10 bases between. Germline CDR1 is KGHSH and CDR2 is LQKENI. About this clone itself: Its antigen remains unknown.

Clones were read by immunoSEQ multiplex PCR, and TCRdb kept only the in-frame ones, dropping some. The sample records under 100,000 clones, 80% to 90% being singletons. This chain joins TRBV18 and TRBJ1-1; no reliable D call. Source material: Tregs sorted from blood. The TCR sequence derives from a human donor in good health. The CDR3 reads CASSQLEGTEAFF. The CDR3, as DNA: TGTGCCAGCTCACAACTCGAGGGCACTGAAGCTTTCTTT.